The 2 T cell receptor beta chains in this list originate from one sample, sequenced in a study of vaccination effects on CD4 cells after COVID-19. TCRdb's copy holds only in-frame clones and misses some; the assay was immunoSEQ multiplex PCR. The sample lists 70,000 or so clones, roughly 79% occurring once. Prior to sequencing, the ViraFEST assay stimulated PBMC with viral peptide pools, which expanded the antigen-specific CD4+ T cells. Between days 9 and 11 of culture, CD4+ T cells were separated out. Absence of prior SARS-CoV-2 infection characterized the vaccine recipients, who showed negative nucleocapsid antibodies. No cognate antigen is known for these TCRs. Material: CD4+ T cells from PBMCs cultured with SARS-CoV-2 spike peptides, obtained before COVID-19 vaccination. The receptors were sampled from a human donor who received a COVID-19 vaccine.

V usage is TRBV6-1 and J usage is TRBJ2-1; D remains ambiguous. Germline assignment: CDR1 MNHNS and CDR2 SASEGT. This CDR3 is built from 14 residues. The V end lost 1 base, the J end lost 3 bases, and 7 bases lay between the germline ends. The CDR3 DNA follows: TGTGCCAGCAGTGAAGGGGCGGACTACAATGAGCAGTTCTTC. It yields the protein CASSEGADYNEQFF.

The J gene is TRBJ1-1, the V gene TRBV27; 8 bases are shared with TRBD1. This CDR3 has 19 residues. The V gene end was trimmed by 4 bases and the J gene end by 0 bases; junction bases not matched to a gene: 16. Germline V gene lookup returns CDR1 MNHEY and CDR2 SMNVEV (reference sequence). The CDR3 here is CASSSPPLRDRQVNTEAFF. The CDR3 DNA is TGTGCCAGCAGTTCCCCCCCCCTCCGGGACAGGCAAGTGAACACTGAAGCTTTCTTT.